This is a list of T cell receptor beta chains from one sample in a study of glioma-infiltrating T cells after dendritic cell vaccination. Assay used: immunoSEQ multiplex PCR; TCRdb lists only in-frame clones, some missing. The data contain fewer than 50,000 clones, roughly 87% of them singletons. Here the sequenced sample was blood, taken before dendritic cell vaccination. The source of these receptors is a human donor with glioblastoma. Each CDR3 is given without its conserved first and last residue.

J | V | CDR3
TRBJ2-2 | TRBV10-3 | AISGGLGSGELF
TRBJ1-5 | TRBV29-1 | SVRTGNQPQH
TRBJ2-1 | TRBV11-1 | ASSLVVLGGSYNEQF
TRBJ2-1 | TRBV9 | ASSDKAGGLNNEQF
TRBJ1-3 | TRBV15 | ATSPGQFSGNTIY
TRBJ1-6 | TRBV4-3 | ASSQDIGGRELH
TRBJ1-2 | TRBV5-4 | ASSLDGLGYT
TRBJ1-2 | TRBV5-4 | ASSLGGPGQYGYT
TRBJ2-5 | TRBV11-2 | ASSLRGTETQY
TRBJ1-4 | TRBV7-2 | ASSLGQRGTNEKLF
TRBJ2-5 | TRBV5-1 | ASSLPTGGGETQY
TRBJ1-6 | TRBV4-1 | ASSQSGTGAQSPLH
TRBJ1-1 | TRBV11-3 | ASSLASHRWTYTEAF
TRBJ1-5 | TRBV15 | ATSRDGGTAFNQPQH
TRBJ2-7 | TRBV7-2 | ASSLAPSSGN
TRBJ1-1 | TRBV11-3 | ASSSQAVSTEAF
TRBJ1-4 | TRBV7-8 | ASSLGGQGSGEKLF
TRBJ2-7 | TRBV27 | ASSLSIGGKY
TRBJ2-5 | TRBV27 | ASSLEGGSMRTQY
TRBJ2-2 | TRBV14 | ASSPGGSVAGELF
TRBJ2-3 | TRBV5-1 | ASSPIWGDRAPDTQY
TRBJ1-2 | TRBV10-2 | ASSSGQIYGYT
TRBJ2-3 | TRBV7-2 | ASSLERLATDTQY
TRBJ2-7 | TRBV13 | ASSKGVGEQY
TRBJ1-3 | TRBV30 | AWSSGRLNTIY
TRBJ2-1 | TRBV18 | ASSASLADEQF
TRBJ2-2 | TRBV4-1 | ASSQWDSTGELF
TRBJ2-1 | TRBV6-5 | ASSATSGRYNEQF
TRBJ1-2 | TRBV6-1 | ASSEAIGQGPYGYT
TRBJ1-3 | TRBV5-5 | ASSLRDSLSGNTIY
TRBJ2-5 | TRBV9 | ASSVGLGGVETQY
TRBJ2-3 | TRBV5-6 | ASSFSLDTQY
TRBJ1-2 | TRBV7-9 | ASSLESGLGYT
- | TRBV5-1 | ASSLAGQGYEQY
TRBJ2-3 | TRBV5-1 | ASSLGREGTDTQY
TRBJ1-5 | TRBV2 | ASSGPLAFSYSNQPQH
TRBJ2-7 | TRBV6-6 | ASGLGADNSYEQY
TRBJ2-7 | TRBV7-8 | ASRREGQRNEQY
TRBJ2-1 | TRBV6-6 | ASISGGRKTYNEQF
TRBJ2-7 | TRBV11-2 | ASSSGTSASSYEQY
TRBJ2-1 | TRBV6-4 | ASSFSQKGWQF
TRBJ1-6 | TRBV9 | ASSVGTGANSPLH